Shown below are 8 T cell receptor beta chains from a single sample sequenced in a study of blood T cells in healthy people across ages. PCR was performed a second time for 7 to 11 cycles using a sample-barcoded 5' primer and a J-beta primer mix. TCRdb recomputed calls from the 5' RACE reads with MiXCR, one row per CDR3 protein. The data show more than 1.4 million distinct CDR3 sequences, about 43% seen once. Sample: blood. The origin of the receptors is a woman in her late teens or twenties in good health.

This clonotype was observed many times. The chain uses TRBV7-2 and TRBJ2-7; D might be TRBD1 (6 bases). The ends were cut back, 1 base at V and 3 bases at J, with 19 bases in the middle. CDR3 length: 17 amino acids. Germline V gene lookup returns CDR1 SGHTA and CDR2 FQGNSA. The CDR3 bases are TGTGCCAGCAGCTTAGAGGCTTCCGGGACATCTCTCTACGAGCAGTACTTC. This sequence encodes CASSLEASGTSLYEQYF.

This clonotype appeared once. The rearrangement uses TRBV21-1 and TRBJ1-2; the table's D call of TRBD1 was not tested on the DNA. TRBV21-1 is a listed pseudogene. The CDR3 consists of 14 residues. The CDR3 DNA reads as TGTGCCAGCAGCAAAGAGTCCGACAGGGATGGCTACACCTTC. Its protein product is CASSKESDRDGYTF.

The chain couples TRBV20-1 to TRBJ1-2; TRBD1 matches 9 bases. Germline-derived CDR1 and CDR2 are DFQATT and SNEGSKA (reference sequence). V shed 2 bases, J shed 8 bases, and the junction held 6 bases outside the gene matches. The length of the CDR3 is 13 residues. CDR3 region: CSARSQGARGYTF. DNA for the CDR3: TGCAGTGCTAGATCACAGGGGGCCAGAGGCTACACCTTC.

The chain has TRBV20-1 and TRBJ2-3; D might be TRBD2 (5 bases). Between the trimmed V and J ends, which lost 6 bases and 5 bases, there was a span of 18 bases. Germline CDR1 and CDR2: DFQATT and SNEGSKA (reference sequence). This CDR3 is 14 amino acids long. CDR3 sequence: CSAMNYRGIDTQYF. The CDR3 nucleotides read TGCAGTGCGATGAATTATCGAGGGATAGATACGCAGTATTTT.

The sample holds one count of this clonotype. The V gene is TRBV27, the J gene TRBJ2-6, with 10 nucleotides matching TRBD1. V shed 6 bases and J 2 bases; nucleotides not matched to a gene: 7. The germline gives CDR1 MNHEY, CDR2 SMNVEV (reference sequence). The CDR3 is 17 residues long. The CDR3 loop is CASRRQGAIAGANVLTF. The CDR3, as DNA: TGTGCCAGCAGGCGACAGGGGGCGATCGCTGGGGCCAACGTCCTGACTTTC.

J is TRBJ1-5 and V is TRBV6-1, with D perhaps matching TRBD1 (5 bases). The CDR3 is made up of 15 amino acids. V was trimmed by 10 bases and J by 1 base, leaving 17 bases between them. Germline V lookup: CDR1 MNHNS, CDR2 SASEGT. CDR3 protein: CATLRQTYSNQPQHF. CDR3 DNA sequence: TGTGCCACCCTAAGACAGACTTACAGCAATCAGCCCCAGCATTTT.

The chain uses TRBV6-5 and TRBJ1-1; 7 bases match TRBD1. Germline V CDR1 and CDR2: MNHEY, SVGAGI. CDR3 size: 15 residues. The J segment lost 0 bases and the V segment lost 0 bases, leaving 1 base of the junction unmatched. CDR3 nucleotide sequence: TGTGCCAGCAGTTACTCGGGACAGATGAACACTGAAGCTTTCTTT. Translation gives CASSYSGQMNTEAFF.

V and J are TRBV4-1 and TRBJ2-1; D assignment may be TRBD1 or TRBD2 (5 bases each). Germline CDR1 is MGHRA and CDR2 is YSYEKL. The CDR3 runs to 17 residues. Trimming removed 6 bases at V and 0 bases at J, with 18 bases between. The CDR3 region has the DNA TGCGCCAGCAGTCCGGAAGGGACCCAGAGCTCCTACAATGAGCAGTTCTTC. Translating gives CASSPEGTQSSYNEQFF.